The clone carrying this T cell receptor (beta chain) was counted once. Its antigen is not known. V was pared by 4 bases and J by 0 bases, with 6 bases between. The CDR3 totals 14 residues. Per germline, CDR1 LGHDT and CDR2 YNNKEL (reference sequence). This sample stems from a study of CD8 T cells in Susac syndrome. Study-level findings and limits: The study recognized that the number of individuals in its TCR sequencing and HLA analysis was relatively small.

Purification of the CD8+ and CD4+ T cells relied on negative isolation, and TEMRA cells underwent FACS enrichment. RNA totalling roughly 0.45 to 1 ug underwent reverse transcription with random hexamers. Multiplex immunoSEQ PCR targeted 54 Vbeta and 13 Jbeta TCR beta segments. Each CDR3 protein is one row after TCRdb ran MiXCR on the immunoSEQ multiplex PCR reads. The sample includes around 200,000 distinct CDR3 sequences, roughly 96% of them seen just once. The rearrangement uses TRBV3-1 and TRBJ1-4; D uncertain. The receptor's source is a human donor in good health. The sequenced sample consisted of CD4+ T cells from PBMCs. As DNA, the CDR3 is TGTGCCAGCAGCCTGGGGTCAACTAATGAAAAACTGTTTTTT. It codes for CASSLGSTNEKLFF.